This T cell receptor (beta chain) was obtained from a study of vaccination effects on CD4 cells after COVID-19. Study-wide points: Convalescent patients were few in the study, and early post-infection timepoints were absent.

Antigen-specific CD4+ T cells were expanded with viral peptide pools in the ViraFEST assay before sequencing. CD4+ T cell isolation took place after approximately 11 days of culture. Participants each got two BNT162b2 or mRNA-1273 vaccine doses. Previously uninfected by SARS-CoV-2, the vaccine recipients also showed negative nucleocapsid antibodies. For each well, a few million PBMC were cultured with 10 IU/ml IL-2 and about 9.1 ug/ml peptides. Half-medium replacement with IL-2 medium occurred on days 3 and 7. Of note for this clone: Its antigen is as yet unknown.

Germline CDR1 SNHLY, CDR2 FYNNEI. V dropped 8 bases and J dropped 1 base, with 15 bases sitting between them. The CDR3 has 15 amino acids. Sequencing was performed with immunoSEQ multiplex PCR; in TCRdb, only in-frame clones are kept and a portion is missing. The data contain about 31,000 clones, roughly 60% of them singletons. The V call is TRBV2, the J call TRBJ1-3; tentative D call: TRBD1 (5 bases). Sequenced material: CD4+ T cells from PBMCs cultured with SARS-CoV-2 spike peptides, taken after COVID-19 vaccination. This sequence originates from a human donor who received a COVID-19 vaccine. CDR3 region: CASGRAGPSGNTIYF. For the CDR3, the DNA is TGTGCCAGCGGTCGAGCAGGGCCTTCTGGAAACACCATATATTTT.